The 8 T cell receptor beta chains in this list originate from one sample, sequenced in a study of T cell clonotyping in hematopoietic cell transplantation. The repertoire was sequenced with immunoSEQ multiplex PCR; TCRdb's copy has only in-frame clones and lacks some. Here the sample spans about 69,000 clones, about 94% being singletons. The sample taken for sequencing was peripheral blood mononuclear cells. The source of these receptors is a man aged 45-65 years in good health. Some clones in this sample may be carry-over from other donors' samples.

This clone appeared a few times. The chain joins TRBV7-9 to TRBJ2-7; the match to TRBD1 covers 9 bases. This CDR3 spans 14 amino acids. Germline V gene data show CDR1 as SEHNR and CDR2 as FQNEAQ (reference sequence). Trimming removed 7 bases from V and 5 bases from J; junction bases left unmatched: 9. CDR3 nucleotide sequence: TGTGCCAGCACCGTAGGACAGGGGCCCCACGAGCAGTACTTC. It translates to CASTVGQGPHEQYF.

In its sample, this clone was seen once. The rearrangement uses TRBV7-8 and TRBJ2-3; D gene ambiguous. Between the trimmed V and J ends, which lost 4 bases and 2 bases, there was a span of 13 bases. CDR1 and CDR2 (germline): SGHVS, FQNEAQ. The CDR3 sequence is 15 residues long. The CDR3 here is CASSSHQRPTDTQYF. The CDR3 DNA reads as TGTGCCAGCAGCTCACATCAGAGACCCACAGATACGCAGTATTTT.

The chain recombines TRBV19 with TRBJ1-2; 7 positions match TRBD1. J lost 3 bases, V lost 5 bases, and 9 bases had no gene match. The CDR3 runs 15 residues. Germline assignment: CDR1 LNHDA and CDR2 SQIVND (reference sequence). CDR3 bases: TGTGCCAGTAGTCCCGCGACAGGGTTCGACTATGGCTACACCTTC. Amino acid sequence: CASSPATGFDYGYTF.

This clone appeared a single time. V usage is TRBV6-5 and J usage is TRBJ2-7; D unclear. V was trimmed by 5 bases and J by 6 bases, leaving 17 bases between them. Germline-derived CDR1 and CDR2 are MNHEY and SVGAGI. The CDR3 spans 14 residues. The CDR3, as DNA: TGTGCCAGCAGTCACACGGCGCTTCTGAGCGAGCAGTACTTC. It yields the protein CASSHTALLSEQYF.

This clone came up once. The chain recombines TRBV30 with TRBJ2-7; 7 bases are shared with TRBD2. The CDR3 is made up of 13 amino acids. V was pared by 3 bases and J by 2 bases, with 4 bases of the junction left unmatched. The germline CDR1 and CDR2 sequences are GTSNPN and SVGIG (reference sequence). The CDR3 nucleotides are TGTGCCTGGAGAGCGGGGTGGGCCTACGAGCAGTACTTC. Its protein is CAWRAGWAYEQYF.

V is TRBV4-2 and J is TRBJ2-7; 9 bases are a match to TRBD1. V shed 1 base, J shed 5 bases, and the junction held 9 bases outside the gene matches. Germline loops: CDR1 LGHNA, CDR2 YNFKEQ. This CDR3 spans 16 amino acids. This CDR3 is CASSQVPAGQGHEQYF. CDR3 coding DNA: TGTGCCAGCAGCCAAGTGCCGGCGGGACAGGGCCACGAGCAGTACTTC.

The chain uses TRBV7-2 and TRBJ2-1, with 10 bases fitting TRBD1. The CDR3 length is 15 residues. Germline CDR1 is SGHTA and CDR2 is FQGNSA. With V trimmed by 4 bases and J by 4 bases, 4 bases remained unmatched. The CDR3 sequence is CASSYWTGGYNEQFF. The CDR3 DNA reads as TGTGCCAGCAGCTACTGGACAGGGGGATACAATGAGCAGTTCTTC. The full variable domain, in which reference TRBV7-2 and TRBJ2-1 provide the parts outside the CDR3, is GAGVSQSPSNKVTEKGKDVELRCDPISGHTALYWYRQSLGQGLEFLIYFQGNSAPDKSGLPSDRFSAERTGGSVSTLTIQRTQQEDSAVYLCASSYWTGGYNEQFFGPGTRLTVL.

The chain recombines TRBV14 with TRBJ2-5, with D perhaps matching TRBD1 or TRBD2 (5 bases each). This CDR3 is 16 amino acids long. Looked up from germline, CDR1 is SGHDN and CDR2 is FVKESK. V lost 3 bases and J lost 5, with 19 bases in between. CDR3 amino acids: CASSHPLQAGGETQYF. The CDR3 DNA reads as TGTGCCAGCAGCCACCCCCTACAGGCGGGCGGGGAGACCCAGTACTTC.